The subject of this entry is one TCR beta chain. This specimen comes from a study of OX40 agonist ivuxolimab in advanced cancers. Background on the study: The drug used for patients, ivuxolimab, was an agonistic anti-OX40 (CD134) antibody. Patients were infused with ivuxolimab every 2 weeks at 0.01 to 10 mg/kg. Around 40% of patients had received prior checkpoint inhibitor therapy.

Trimming pared 3 bases from V and 3 bases from J, leaving 12 bases between. Germline values: CDR1 ENHRY, CDR2 SYGVKD. The CDR3 spans 14 residues. The table came from immunoSEQ multiplex PCR; TCRdb's copy has only in-frame clones and leaves some out. The repertoire includes about 94,000 clones, 90% to 95% of them detected once, and about 0.87% sits in the top ten. The rearrangement links TRBV10-3 to TRBJ2-7; weak D call: TRBD2 (7 bases). This TCR was sampled from an adult with an advanced solid tumor such as melanoma, head and neck, liver or kidney cancer. The sample here was CD4+ or CD8+ T cells sorted from blood, taken in a trial of the OX40 agonist ivuxolimab. This CDR3 reads CAISDGGGGYEQYF. In DNA, the CDR3 is TGTGCCATCAGTGACGGGGGAGGGGGCTACGAGCAGTACTTC.